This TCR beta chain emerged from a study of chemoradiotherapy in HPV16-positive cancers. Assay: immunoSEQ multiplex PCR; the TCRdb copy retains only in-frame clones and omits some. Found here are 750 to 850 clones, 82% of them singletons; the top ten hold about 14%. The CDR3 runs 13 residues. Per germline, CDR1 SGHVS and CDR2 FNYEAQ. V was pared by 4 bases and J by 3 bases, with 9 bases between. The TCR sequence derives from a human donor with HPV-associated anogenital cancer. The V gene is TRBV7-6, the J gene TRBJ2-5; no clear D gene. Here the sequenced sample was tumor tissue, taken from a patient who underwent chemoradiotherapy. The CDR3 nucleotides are TGTGCCAGCAGCTCTAACGTTGAAGAGACCCAGTACTTC. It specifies CASSSNVEETQYF.